The 27 T cell receptor beta chains given below trace back to one sample, sequenced in a study of patients and donors after allogeneic stem cell transplantation. TCRdb ran MiXCR on the RT-PCR reads and lists one entry per CDR3 protein. The table records 200,000 to 250,000 distinct CDR3 sequences, about 14% of them present only once. The sequenced sample was blood, either unsorted or a sorted T cell fraction (not recorded which). Source of these receptors: a human donor who was either an allogeneic HSCT recipient or a stem cell or donor lymphocyte infusion donor (not recorded which). It is not recorded whose cells these are; they may come from a transplant donor.

This clonotype appeared once. The chain employs TRBV3-1 and TRBJ2-7; 8 nucleotides match TRBD2. V was pared by 0 bases and J by 2 bases, with 9 bases of the junction left unmatched. This CDR3 comprises 17 residues. The germline V gene encodes CDR1 LGHDT and CDR2 YNNKEL (reference sequence). The CDR3 sequence: CASSQDRPSGPPYEQYF. Written as DNA, the CDR3 is TGTGCCAGCAGCCAAGACCGACCTAGCGGGCCCCCCTACGAGCAGTACTTC.

The genes are TRBV20-1 and TRBJ2-1; 13 bases agree with TRBD2. The CDR3 loop spans 14 amino acids. With V trimmed by 5 bases and J by 4 bases, 2 bases remained unmatched. Per germline, CDR1 DFQATT and CDR2 SNEGSKA (reference sequence). The CDR3 loop reads CSASGLAGYNEQFF. DNA for the CDR3: TGCAGTGCTTCGGGACTAGCGGGATACAATGAGCAGTTCTTC.

A few counts support this clonotype. This sequence joins TRBV7-3 and TRBJ2-2; D tentatively reads TRBD1 or TRBD2 (7 bases each). CDR1 is SGHTA and CDR2 is FQGTGA in the germline V gene. Between the trimmed V and J ends, which lost 8 bases and 3 bases, there was a span of 16 bases. CDR3 length: 15 residues. The CDR3 DNA is TGTGCCAGCTCCCGGGGAGGGGGCGACACCGGGGAGCTGTTTTTT. It is translated as CASSRGGGDTGELFF.

The V and J genes are TRBV19 and TRBJ1-3; TRBD1 aligns across 7 bases. CDR1 and CDR2 (germline): LNHDA, SQIVND (reference sequence). There are 14 residues in the CDR3. The junction had 3 bases not matched to a gene; V was cut back by 5 bases and J by 2 bases. The CDR3 is CASSAGGPGNTIYF. The CDR3, as DNA: TGTGCCAGTAGTGCAGGGGGACCTGGAAACACCATATATTTT. Full variable domain (outside the CDR3, taken from reference TRBV19 and TRBJ1-3): DGGITQSPKYLFRKEGQNVTLSCEQNLNHDAMYWYRQDPGQGLRLIYYSQIVNDFQKGDIAEGYSVSREKKESFPLTVTSAQKNPTAFYLCASSAGGPGNTIYFGEGSWLTVV.

The V gene is TRBV10-2, the J gene TRBJ1-6; possible D gene TRBD1, 6 bases. Germline V CDR1 and CDR2: WSHSY, SAAADI. Trimming stripped 4 bases from V and 7 bases from J, with 14 bases between. The CDR3 totals 15 residues. The CDR3 sequence: CASSVRGGGNSPLHF. Written as DNA, the CDR3 is TGCGCCAGCAGTGTCAGAGGAGGGGGAAATTCACCCCTCCACTTT.

The chain has TRBV7-2 and TRBJ2-2, with D possibly TRBD2 on 5 matching bases. CDR1 SGHTA and CDR2 FQGNSA come from the germline V gene. The CDR3 covers 16 residues. Trimming took 0 bases from V and 1 from J, leaving 9 bases between them. CDR3 amino acids: CASSLAWRQNTGELFF. The CDR3 DNA is TGTGCCAGCAGCTTAGCGTGGAGGCAGAACACCGGGGAGCTGTTTTTT.

This clonotype came up a few times. The chain carries TRBV13 and TRBJ2-7; D assignment may be TRBD1 or TRBD2 (6 bases each). This CDR3 is built from 17 residues. Trimming stripped 1 base from V and 5 bases from J, with 21 bases between. CDR1 and CDR2 (germline): PRHDT, FYEKMQ (reference sequence). The CDR3 spells CASSLDNREAGLDEQYF. As DNA, the CDR3 is TGTGCCAGCAGCTTAGACAACAGGGAGGCTGGTTTAGACGAGCAGTACTTC.

This clonotype was observed a few times. The chain recombines TRBV29-1 with TRBJ1-2; 7 nucleotides agree with TRBD1. The junction had 14 bases not matched to a gene; V was cut back by 6 bases and J by 4 bases. The CDR3 spans 15 residues. Germline loops: CDR1 SQVTM, CDR2 ANQGSEA. The CDR3 nucleotides read TGCAGCGTCACACCGGGAGGGGGCGGAGGCTATGGCTACACCTTC. Its translation: CSVTPGGGGGYGYTF.

The sample holds a few counts of this clonotype. The chain employs TRBV12-5 and TRBJ1-5; D not certain. Germline V gene lookup returns CDR1 LGHNT and CDR2 FRNRAP. Trimming removed 1 base at V and 9 bases at J, with 10 bases between. The CDR3 length is 13 residues. The CDR3 sequence: CASGLGTAGPQHF. The CDR3 bases are TGTGCTAGTGGTTTGGGGACCGCCGGGCCCCAGCATTTT.

There are many counts of this clonotype. V gene TRBV20-1 combines with J gene TRBJ1-1, with 7 bases lining up with TRBD1. Germline V lookup: CDR1 DFQATT, CDR2 SNEGSKA (reference sequence). CDR3 size: 15 residues. V lost 0 bases, J lost 6 bases, and 10 bases stayed unmatched. The CDR3 nucleotides read TGCAGTGCTAGAGATTTTAGGGGGCGGGGGTCTGAAGCTTTCTTT. Protein: CSARDFRGRGSEAFF.

The rearrangement uses TRBV20-1 and TRBJ2-1; no clear D gene. The CDR3 is 15 residues long. The germline V and J ends were trimmed by 0 bases and 1 base, with 10 bases remaining between them. Germline CDR1 DFQATT, CDR2 SNEGSKA (reference sequence). The DNA for the CDR3 is TGCAGTGCTAGAGATCGAGGAACGTCCTACAATGAGCAGTTCTTC. The encoded protein is CSARDRGTSYNEQFF.

The genes are TRBV4-2 and TRBJ2-5; maybe TRBD1 (6 bases). The CDR3 extends over 14 amino acids. Germline values: CDR1 LGHNA, CDR2 YNFKEQ. Trimming shortened V by 0 bases and J by 4 bases, and 9 bases separated the two germline ends. CDR3 protein: CASSQDGGPETQYF. In DNA, the CDR3 is TGTGCCAGCAGCCAAGATGGGGGCCCAGAGACCCAGTACTTC.

This chain's CDR3 is CASSGGGELFF. The CDR3 nucleotides are TGTGCCAGCAGCGGGGGGGGGGAGCTGTTTTTT. The V gene is TRBV12-3 or TRBV12-4, the J gene TRBJ2-2; 7 nucleotides agree with TRBD2. With 6 bases clipped from V and 8 bases from J, the junction kept 0 bases outside the gene matches. The CDR3 runs to 11 residues.

This clonotype was observed a few times. This chain joins TRBV6-5 and TRBJ2-1, with D possibly being TRBD2 (6 bases). V dropped 4 bases and J dropped 6 bases, with 19 bases sitting between them. The CDR3 loop spans 16 amino acids. CDR1 and CDR2 (germline): MNHEY, SVGAGI. This CDR3 is CASSFGSAGRGNEQFF. The CDR3 nucleotides are TGTGCCAGCAGTTTCGGGTCGGCGGGAAGGGGCAATGAGCAGTTCTTC.

V usage is TRBV28 and J usage is TRBJ2-3; 7 bases are shared with TRBD2. Germline assignment: CDR1 MDHEN and CDR2 SYDVKM. The CDR3 loop spans 15 amino acids. J gave up 0 bases and V 2 bases, and 2 bases lay outside the gene matches. The CDR3 is CASSLSGTSTDTQYF. The CDR3 DNA follows: TGTGCCAGCAGTTTAAGCGGGACGAGCACAGATACGCAGTATTTT.

The genes are TRBV27 and TRBJ1-6; a possible D gene is TRBD1 (5 bases). V lost 5 bases and J lost 6, with 17 bases in between. There are 16 residues in the CDR3. The germline gives CDR1 MNHEY, CDR2 SMNVEV (reference sequence). The CDR3 protein is CASSPTVPRINSPLHF. CDR3 coding DNA: TGTGCCAGCAGTCCGACAGTCCCTCGGATTAATTCACCCCTCCACTTT.

The rearrangement uses TRBV7-9 and TRBJ2-1; no clear D. The CDR3 consists of 11 residues. CDR1 and CDR2 (germline): SEHNR, FQNEAQ (reference sequence). The V end was cut by 2 bases, the J end by 8 bases, with 4 bases between. The CDR3 DNA reads TGTGCCAGCAGCTTATGGGATGAGCAGTTCTTC. Encoded protein: CASSLWDEQFF.

The table lists this clonotype with a few counts. The rearrangement uses TRBV12-3 or TRBV12-4 and TRBJ1-6, with D tentatively TRBD1 (5 bases). Trimming stripped 6 bases from V and 8 bases from J, with 17 bases between. The CDR3 has 15 amino acids. CDR3 sequence reads: CASRPNGATHSPLHF. CDR3 DNA sequence: TGTGCCAGCAGACCTAATGGGGCAACCCATTCACCCCTCCACTTT.

This clonotype was detected ten times or more. The V call is TRBV6-1, the J call TRBJ2-1; a weak D match, TRBD2 (5 bases). The germline V and J ends were trimmed by 10 bases and 6 bases, with 16 bases remaining between them. This CDR3 region has 13 residues. CDR1 and CDR2 from the germline V gene are MNHNS and SASEGT. CDR3 protein: CATEDFLPNEQFF. For the CDR3, the DNA is TGTGCCACCGAGGACTTTCTGCCCAATGAGCAGTTCTTC.

This clonotype was observed a handful of times. The chain combines TRBV2 with TRBJ2-3, with unresolved D. The CDR3 spans 13 residues. Between the trimmed V and J ends, which lost 1 base and 3 bases, there was a span of 5 bases. From germline, CDR1 is SNHLY and CDR2 FYNNEI. The CDR3 sequence: CASSEGGTDTQYF. CDR3 nucleotide sequence: TGTGCCAGCAGTGAAGGGGGTACAGATACGCAGTATTTT. Together with reference TRBV2 and TRBJ2-3, the CDR3 gives the full variable domain: EPEVTQTPSHQVTQMGQEVILRCVPISNHLYFYWYRQILGQKVEFLVSFYNNEISEKSEIFDDQFSVERPDGSNFTLKIRSTKLEDSAMYFCASSEGGTDTQYFGPGTRLTVL.

The rearrangement joins TRBV10-3 to TRBJ2-2, with D perhaps TRBD1 or TRBD2 (6 bases each). Trimming removed 10 bases at V and 0 bases at J, with 21 bases between. The CDR3 length is 17 residues. Germline V gene sequence: CDR1 ENHRY, CDR2 SYGVKD. CDR3 sequence reads: CATHKGVAAANTGELFF. The CDR3 DNA reads as TGTGCCACCCATAAGGGGGTAGCGGCCGCGAACACCGGGGAGCTGTTTTTT.

The chain links TRBV18 to TRBJ1-2; TRBD1 is a possible D gene (6 bases). Trimming pared 6 bases from V and 8 bases from J, leaving 19 bases between. The CDR3 is 14 residues long. CDR1 is KGHSH and CDR2 is LQKENI in the germline V gene. Here the CDR3 reads CASSLQGSAGGYTF. As DNA, the CDR3 is TGTGCCAGCTCTCTACAGGGCTCTGCGGGGGGCTACACCTTC. Full variable domain (missing parts from reference TRBV18 and TRBJ1-2): NAGVMQNPRHLVRRRGQEARLRCSPMKGHSHVYWYRQLPEEGLKFMVYLQKENIIDESGMPKERFSAEFPKEGPSILRIQQVVRGDSAAYFCASSLQGSAGGYTFGSGTRLTVV.

The chain employs TRBV7-3 and TRBJ1-2; D gene unclear. This CDR3 contains 13 residues. Trimming stripped 5 bases from V and 10 bases from J, with 17 bases between. CDR1 and CDR2 (germline): SGHTA, FQGTGA. CDR3 bases: TGTGCCAGCAGCGCCGGGATTACGCTAGACTACACCTTC. Translated: CASSAGITLDYTF.

V is TRBV20-1 and J is TRBJ1-4, with 7 bases identical to TRBD1. V was pared by 6 bases and J by 8 bases, with 9 bases of the junction left unmatched. Looked up from germline, CDR1 is DFQATT and CDR2 is SNEGSKA (reference sequence). CDR3 length: 13 residues. CDR3 in amino acids: CSAPGGVSEKLFF. In nucleotides, the CDR3 is TGCAGTGCCCCAGGGGGAGTAAGCGAAAAACTGTTTTTT.

The V and J genes are TRBV12-3 or TRBV12-4 and TRBJ2-7, with no clear D. This CDR3 region has 13 residues. V lost 6 bases to trimming and J lost 6 bases, with 15 bases between them. The CDR3 DNA reads as TGTGCCAGCAGCCAGAAGGCGCCCCTCGAGCAGTACTTC. Protein product: CASSQKAPLEQYF.

The table lists this clonotype with a few counts. The rearrangement links TRBV20-1 to TRBJ1-1; D possibly corresponds to TRBD1 (5 bases). CDR1 is DFQATT and CDR2 is SNEGSKA in the germline V gene (reference sequence). Trimming took 6 bases from V and 3 from J, leaving 20 bases between them. The CDR3 sequence is 15 residues long. The CDR3 DNA reads TGCAGTGCCCACACGGGGCTAATTTCGGACACTGAAGCTTTCTTT. Translating it yields CSAHTGLISDTEAFF.

This rearrangement joins TRBV19 to TRBJ2-1; 8 nucleotides align to TRBD2. The CDR3 has 14 amino acids. The V and J ends lost 3 bases and 9 bases, in that order; junction bases with no gene match: 7. Germline CDR1 and CDR2: LNHDA and SQIVND (reference sequence). CDR3 in amino acids: CASSIKGLVFEQFF. CDR3 coding DNA: TGTGCCAGTAGTATTAAGGGACTAGTCTTTGAGCAGTTCTTC.